This TCR beta chain was recorded in a study of cytomegalovirus exposure and HLA in healthy donors. On the study more broadly: The 120 or so validation repertoires were produced on the same platform as the roughly 700 repertoires of the first cohort. This was reported in a later analysis. Study outcomes and limitations: Usually a TCR sequence was rare, but some public TCRs were found in many donors.

Note on this clone: The antigen remains undetermined.

The protocol was immunoSEQ multiplex PCR, while the TCRdb copy is restricted to in-frame clones and leaves out a portion. The table records fewer than 200,000 clones, 86% of them present only once. The sample was PBMCs. This sequence was found in a man between 18 and 35 years old in good health and CMV-seropositive.

The CDR3 bases are TGTGCCAGCTCACCACCGGGGGGGTTCGATGGCACTGAAGCTTTCTTT. It is translated as CASSPPGGFDGTEAFF. The rearrangement joins TRBV18 to TRBJ1-1; possibly TRBD1 for D (5 bases). The germline gives CDR1 KGHSH, CDR2 LQKENI. The CDR3 consists of 16 residues. The V and J ends lost 0 bases and 4 bases respectively, with 15 bases between them.